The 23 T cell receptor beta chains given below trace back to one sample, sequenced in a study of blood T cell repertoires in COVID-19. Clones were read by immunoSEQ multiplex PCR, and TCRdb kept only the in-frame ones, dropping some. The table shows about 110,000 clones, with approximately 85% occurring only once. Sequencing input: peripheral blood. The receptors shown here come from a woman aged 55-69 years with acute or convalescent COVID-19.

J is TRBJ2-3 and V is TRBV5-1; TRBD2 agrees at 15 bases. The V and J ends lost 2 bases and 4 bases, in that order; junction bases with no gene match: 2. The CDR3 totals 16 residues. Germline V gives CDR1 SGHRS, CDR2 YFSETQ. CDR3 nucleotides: TGCGCCAGCAGCTTAGGACTAGCGGGGGGGTCAGATACGCAGTATTTT. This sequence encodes CASSLGLAGGSDTQYF.

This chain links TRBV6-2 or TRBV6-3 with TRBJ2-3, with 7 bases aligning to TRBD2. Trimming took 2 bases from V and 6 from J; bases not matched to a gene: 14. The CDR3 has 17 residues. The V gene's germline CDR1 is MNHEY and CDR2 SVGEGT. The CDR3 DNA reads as TGTGCCAGCAGTTACCCTGTCGTCGGCGGGGGTGGGGATACGCAGTATTTT. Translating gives CASSYPVVGGGGDTQYF.

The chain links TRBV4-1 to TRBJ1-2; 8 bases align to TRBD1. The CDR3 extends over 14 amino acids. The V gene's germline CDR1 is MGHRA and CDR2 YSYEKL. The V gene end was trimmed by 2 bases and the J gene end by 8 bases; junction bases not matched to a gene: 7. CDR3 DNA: TGCGCCAGCAGCCAAAGGGACAGGTTGGGAGGCTACACCTTC. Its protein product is CASSQRDRLGGYTF.

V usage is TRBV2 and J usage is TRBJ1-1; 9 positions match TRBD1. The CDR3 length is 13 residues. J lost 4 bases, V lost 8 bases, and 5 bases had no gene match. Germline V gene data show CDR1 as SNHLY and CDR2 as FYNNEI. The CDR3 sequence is CASGKDRGTEAFF. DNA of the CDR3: TGTGCCAGCGGCAAGGACAGGGGCACTGAAGCTTTCTTT.

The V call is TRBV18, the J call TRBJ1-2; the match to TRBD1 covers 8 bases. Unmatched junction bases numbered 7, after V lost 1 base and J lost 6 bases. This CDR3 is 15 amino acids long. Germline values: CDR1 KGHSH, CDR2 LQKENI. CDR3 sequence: CASSPLDRESNGYTF. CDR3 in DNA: TGTGCCAGCTCACCACTGGACAGGGAGTCTAATGGCTACACCTTC.

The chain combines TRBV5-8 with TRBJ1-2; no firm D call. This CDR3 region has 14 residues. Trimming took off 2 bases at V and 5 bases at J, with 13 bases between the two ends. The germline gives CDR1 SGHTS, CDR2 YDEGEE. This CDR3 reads CASSLRDNPYGYTF. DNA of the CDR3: TGTGCCAGCAGCTTACGGGATAACCCTTATGGCTACACCTTC. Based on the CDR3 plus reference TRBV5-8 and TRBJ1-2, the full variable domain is EAGVTQSPTHLIKTRGQQATLRCSPISGHTSVYWYQQALGLGLQFLLWYDEGEERNRGNFPPRFSGRQFPNYSSELNVNALELEDSALYLCASSLRDNPYGYTFGSGTRLTVV.

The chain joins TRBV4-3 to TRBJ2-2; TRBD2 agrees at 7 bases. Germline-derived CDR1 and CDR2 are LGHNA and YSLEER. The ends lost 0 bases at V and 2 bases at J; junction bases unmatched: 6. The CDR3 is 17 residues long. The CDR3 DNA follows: TGCGCCAGCAGCCAAGATTTCCTAGCGGCTAACACCGGGGAGCTGTTTTTT. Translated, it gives CASSQDFLAANTGELFF.

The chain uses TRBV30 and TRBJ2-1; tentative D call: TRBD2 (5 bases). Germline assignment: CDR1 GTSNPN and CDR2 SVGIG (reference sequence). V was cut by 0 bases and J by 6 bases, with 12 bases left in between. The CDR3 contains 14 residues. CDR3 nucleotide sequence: TGTGCCTGGAGTGTACAGTATGCGGGCAATGAGCAGTTCTTC. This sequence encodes CAWSVQYAGNEQFF. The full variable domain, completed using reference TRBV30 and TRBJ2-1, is SQTIHQWPATLVQPVGSPLSLECTVEGTSNPNLYWYRQAAGRGLQLLFYSVGIGQISSEVPQNLSASRPQDRQFILSSKKLLLSDSGFYLCAWSVQYAGNEQFFGPGTRLTVL.

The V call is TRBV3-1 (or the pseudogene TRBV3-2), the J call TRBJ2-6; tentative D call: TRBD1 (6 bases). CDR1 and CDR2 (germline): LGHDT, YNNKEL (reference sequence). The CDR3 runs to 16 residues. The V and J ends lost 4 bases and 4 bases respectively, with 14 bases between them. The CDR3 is CASSPTGIVGANVLTF. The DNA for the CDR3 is TGTGCCAGCAGCCCAACAGGGATCGTAGGGGCCAACGTCCTGACTTTC.

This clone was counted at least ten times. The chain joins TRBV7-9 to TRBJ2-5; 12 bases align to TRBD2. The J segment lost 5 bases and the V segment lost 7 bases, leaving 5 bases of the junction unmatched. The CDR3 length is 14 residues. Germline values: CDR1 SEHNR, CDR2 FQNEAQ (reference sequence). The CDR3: CASTTSGGGETQYF. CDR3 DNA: TGTGCCAGCACGACTAGCGGGGGAGGGGAGACCCAGTACTTC.

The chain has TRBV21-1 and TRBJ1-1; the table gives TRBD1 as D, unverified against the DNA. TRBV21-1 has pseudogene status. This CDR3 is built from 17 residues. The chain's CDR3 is CASSKGPGGRENTEAFF. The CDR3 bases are TGTGCCAGCAGCAAAGGCCCAGGGGGTCGAGAGAACACTGAAGCTTTCTTT.

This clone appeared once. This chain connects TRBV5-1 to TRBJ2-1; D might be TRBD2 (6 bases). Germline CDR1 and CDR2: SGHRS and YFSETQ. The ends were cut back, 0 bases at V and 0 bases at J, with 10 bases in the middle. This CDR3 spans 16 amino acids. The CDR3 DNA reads TGCGCCAGCAGCTTGGGTCAGGGAGGCTCCTACAATGAGCAGTTCTTC. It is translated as CASSLGQGGSYNEQFF.

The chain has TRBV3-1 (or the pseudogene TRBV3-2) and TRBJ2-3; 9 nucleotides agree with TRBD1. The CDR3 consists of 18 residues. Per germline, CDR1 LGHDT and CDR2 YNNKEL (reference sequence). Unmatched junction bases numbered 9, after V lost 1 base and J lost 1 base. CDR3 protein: CASSQVLTGGEGTDTQYF. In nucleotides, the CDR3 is TGTGCCAGCAGCCAAGTGCTTACAGGGGGCGAGGGCACAGATACGCAGTATTTT.

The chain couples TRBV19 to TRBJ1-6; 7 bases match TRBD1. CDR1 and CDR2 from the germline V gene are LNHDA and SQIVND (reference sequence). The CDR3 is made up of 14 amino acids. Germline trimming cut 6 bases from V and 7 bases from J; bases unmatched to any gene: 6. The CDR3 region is CASSLTGLNSPLHF. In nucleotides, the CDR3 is TGTGCCAGTAGCCTGACAGGGCTGAATTCACCCCTCCACTTT.

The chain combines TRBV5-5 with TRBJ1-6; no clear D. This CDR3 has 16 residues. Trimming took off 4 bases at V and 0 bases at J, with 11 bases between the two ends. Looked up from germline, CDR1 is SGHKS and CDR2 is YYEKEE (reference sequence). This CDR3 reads CASSQQGSSYNSPLHF. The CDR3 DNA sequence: TGTGCCAGCAGCCAGCAAGGGAGCTCCTATAATTCACCCCTCCACTTT.

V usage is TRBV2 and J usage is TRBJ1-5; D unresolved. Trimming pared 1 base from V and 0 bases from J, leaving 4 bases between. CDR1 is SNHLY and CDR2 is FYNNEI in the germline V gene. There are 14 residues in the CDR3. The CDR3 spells CASSEVYSNQPQHF. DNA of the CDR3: TGTGCCAGCAGTGAAGTCTATAGCAATCAGCCCCAGCATTTT.

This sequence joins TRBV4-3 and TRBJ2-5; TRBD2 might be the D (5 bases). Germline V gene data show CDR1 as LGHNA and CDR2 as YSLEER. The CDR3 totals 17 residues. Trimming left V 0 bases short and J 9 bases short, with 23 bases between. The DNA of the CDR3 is TGCGCCAGCAGCCAAGATAGGACTGCACCATACACCAGAGCCCAGTACTTC. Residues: CASSQDRTAPYTRAQYF.

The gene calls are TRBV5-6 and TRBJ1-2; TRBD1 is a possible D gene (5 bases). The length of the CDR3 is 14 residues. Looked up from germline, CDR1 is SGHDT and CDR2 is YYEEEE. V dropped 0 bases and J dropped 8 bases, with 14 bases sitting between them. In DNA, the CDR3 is TGTGCCAGCAGCTTGGCCCCCAGGGAAGGGGGCTACACCTTC. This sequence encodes CASSLAPREGGYTF.

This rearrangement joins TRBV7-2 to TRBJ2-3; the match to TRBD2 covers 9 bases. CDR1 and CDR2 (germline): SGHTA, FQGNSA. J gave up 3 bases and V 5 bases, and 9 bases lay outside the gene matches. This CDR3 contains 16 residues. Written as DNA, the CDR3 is TGTGCCAGCAGCCAATCCAGCGGGGGGCGGACAGATACGCAGTATTTT. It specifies CASSQSSGGRTDTQYF.

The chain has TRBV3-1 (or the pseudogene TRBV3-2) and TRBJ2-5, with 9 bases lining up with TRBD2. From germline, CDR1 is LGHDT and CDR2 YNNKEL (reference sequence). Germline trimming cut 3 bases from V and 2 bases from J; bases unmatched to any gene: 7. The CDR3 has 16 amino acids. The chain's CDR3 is CASSQGAAGGQETQYF. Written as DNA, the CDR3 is TGTGCCAGCAGCCAGGGGGCGGCGGGGGGGCAAGAGACCCAGTACTTC.

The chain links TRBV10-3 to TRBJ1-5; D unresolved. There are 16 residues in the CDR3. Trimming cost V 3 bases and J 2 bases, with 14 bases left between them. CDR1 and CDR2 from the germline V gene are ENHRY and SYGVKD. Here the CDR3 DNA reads TGTGCCATCAGTGAAAGGGCGGGGAACGGCAATCAGCCCCAGCATTTT. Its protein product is CAISERAGNGNQPQHF.

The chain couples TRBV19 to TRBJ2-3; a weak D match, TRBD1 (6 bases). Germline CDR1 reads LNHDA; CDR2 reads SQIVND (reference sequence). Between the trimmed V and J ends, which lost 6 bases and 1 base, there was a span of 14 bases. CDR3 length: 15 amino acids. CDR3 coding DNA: TGTGCCAGTAGGGACAGACCTAGGGGCACAGATACGCAGTATTTT. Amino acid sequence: CASRDRPRGTDTQYF.

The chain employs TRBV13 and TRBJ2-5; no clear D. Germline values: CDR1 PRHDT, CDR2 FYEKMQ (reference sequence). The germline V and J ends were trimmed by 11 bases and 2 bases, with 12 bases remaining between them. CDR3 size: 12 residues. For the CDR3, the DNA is TGTGCCTCCCGCACAGAGCAAGAGACCCAGTACTTC. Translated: CASRTEQETQYF.